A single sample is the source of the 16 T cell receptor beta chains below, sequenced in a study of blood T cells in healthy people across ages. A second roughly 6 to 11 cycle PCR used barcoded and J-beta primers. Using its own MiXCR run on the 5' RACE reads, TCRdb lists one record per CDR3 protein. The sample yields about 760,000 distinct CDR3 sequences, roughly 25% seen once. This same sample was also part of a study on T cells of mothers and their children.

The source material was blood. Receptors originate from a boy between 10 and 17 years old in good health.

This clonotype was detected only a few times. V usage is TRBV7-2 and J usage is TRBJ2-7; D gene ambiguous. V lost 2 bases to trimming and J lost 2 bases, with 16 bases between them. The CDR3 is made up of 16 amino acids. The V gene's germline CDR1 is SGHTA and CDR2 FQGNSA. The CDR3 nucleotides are TGTGCCAGCAGCTTATCTCGGGCGGCCGTCACCTACGAGCAGTACTTC. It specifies CASSLSRAAVTYEQYF. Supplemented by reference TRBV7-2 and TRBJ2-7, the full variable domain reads GAGVSQSPSNKVTEKGKDVELRCDPISGHTALYWYRQSLGQGLEFLIYFQGNSAPDKSGLPSDRFSAERTGGSVSTLTIQRTQQEDSAVYLCASSLSRAAVTYEQYFGPGTRLTVT.

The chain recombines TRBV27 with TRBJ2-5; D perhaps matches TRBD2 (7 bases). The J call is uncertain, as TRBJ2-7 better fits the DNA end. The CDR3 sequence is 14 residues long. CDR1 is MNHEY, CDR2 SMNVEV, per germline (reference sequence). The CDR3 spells CASRPGHGGYEQYF. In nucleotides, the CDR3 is TGTGCCAGCAGGCCGGGACACGGGGGGTACGAGCAGTACTTC.

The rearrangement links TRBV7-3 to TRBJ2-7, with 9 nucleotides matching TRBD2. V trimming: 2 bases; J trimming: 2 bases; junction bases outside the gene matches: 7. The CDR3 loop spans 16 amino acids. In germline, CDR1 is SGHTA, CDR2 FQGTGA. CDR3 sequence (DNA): TGTGCCAGCAGCTTAGATAGCGCTAGCGGGACCTACGAGCAGTACTTC. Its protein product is CASSLDSASGTYEQYF.

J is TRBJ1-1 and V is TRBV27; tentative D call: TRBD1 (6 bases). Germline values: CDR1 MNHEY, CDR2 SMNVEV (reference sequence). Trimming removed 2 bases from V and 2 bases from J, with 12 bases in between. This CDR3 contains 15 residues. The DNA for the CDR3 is TGTGCCAGCAGTTTAGCGGGGGCAATCAACACTGAAGCTTTCTTT. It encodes CASSLAGAINTEAFF.

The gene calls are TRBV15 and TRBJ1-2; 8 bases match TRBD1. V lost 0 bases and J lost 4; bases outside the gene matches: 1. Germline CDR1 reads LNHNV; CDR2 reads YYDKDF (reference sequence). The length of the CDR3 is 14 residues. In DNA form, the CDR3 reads TGTGCCACCAGCAGAGATGGACAGGGCTATGGCTACACCTTC. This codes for CATSRDGQGYGYTF.

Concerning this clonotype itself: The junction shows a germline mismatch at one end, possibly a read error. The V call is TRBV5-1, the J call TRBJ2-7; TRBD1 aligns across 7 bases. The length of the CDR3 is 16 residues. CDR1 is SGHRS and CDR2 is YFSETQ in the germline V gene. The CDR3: CASIARDRARPYKQYF. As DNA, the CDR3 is TGTGCCAGCATCGCAAGAGACAGGGCCAGACCCTACAAGCAGTACTTC. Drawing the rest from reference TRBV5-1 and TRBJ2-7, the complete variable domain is KAGVTQTPRYLIKTRGQQVTLSCSPISGHRSVSWYQQTPGQGLQFLFEYFSETQRNKGNFPGRFSGRQFSNSRSEMNVSTLELGDSALYLCASIARDRARPYKQYFGPGTRLTVT.

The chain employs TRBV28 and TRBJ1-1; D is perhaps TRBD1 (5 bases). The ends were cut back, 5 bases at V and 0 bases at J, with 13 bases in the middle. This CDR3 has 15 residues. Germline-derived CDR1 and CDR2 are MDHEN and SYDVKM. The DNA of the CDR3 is TGTGCCAGCAGTGGACTACAGGAGTTGAACACTGAAGCTTTCTTT. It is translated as CASSGLQELNTEAFF.

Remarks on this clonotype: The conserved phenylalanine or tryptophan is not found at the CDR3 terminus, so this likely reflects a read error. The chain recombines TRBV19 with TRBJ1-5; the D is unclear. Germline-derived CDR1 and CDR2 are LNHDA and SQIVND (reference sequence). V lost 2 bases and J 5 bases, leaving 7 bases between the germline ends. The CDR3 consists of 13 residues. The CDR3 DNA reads TGTGCCAGTAGTATATCGGTAGATCAGCCCCAGCATTCT. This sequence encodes CASSISVDQPQHS.

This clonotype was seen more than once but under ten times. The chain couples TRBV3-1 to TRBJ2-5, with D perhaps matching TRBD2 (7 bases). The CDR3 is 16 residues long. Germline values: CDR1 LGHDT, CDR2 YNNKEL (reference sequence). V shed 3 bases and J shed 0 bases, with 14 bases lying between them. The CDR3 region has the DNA TGTGCCAGCAGCCAGAGCGGCGGGGGCTACCAAGAGACCCAGTACTTC. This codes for CASSQSGGGYQETQYF.

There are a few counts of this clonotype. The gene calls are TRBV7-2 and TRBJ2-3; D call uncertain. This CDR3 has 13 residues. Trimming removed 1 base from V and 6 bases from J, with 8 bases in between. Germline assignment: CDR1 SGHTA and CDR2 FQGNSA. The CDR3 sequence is CASSLGSLDTQYF. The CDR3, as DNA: TGTGCCAGCAGCTTAGGGAGCCTGGATACGCAGTATTTT.

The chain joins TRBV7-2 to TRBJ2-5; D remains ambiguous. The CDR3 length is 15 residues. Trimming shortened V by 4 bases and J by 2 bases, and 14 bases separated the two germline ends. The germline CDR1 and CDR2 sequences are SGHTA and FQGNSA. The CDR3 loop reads CASSSLLGSQETQYF. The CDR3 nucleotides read TGTGCCAGCAGCTCCCTTCTCGGGTCTCAAGAGACCCAGTACTTC.

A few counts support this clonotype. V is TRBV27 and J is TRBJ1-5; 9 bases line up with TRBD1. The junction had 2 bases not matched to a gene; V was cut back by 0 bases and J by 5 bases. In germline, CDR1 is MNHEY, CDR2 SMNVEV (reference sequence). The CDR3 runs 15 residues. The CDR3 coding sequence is TGTGCCAGCAGTTTATCGACAGGGGGTGATCAGCCCCAGCATTTT. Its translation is CASSLSTGGDQPQHF.

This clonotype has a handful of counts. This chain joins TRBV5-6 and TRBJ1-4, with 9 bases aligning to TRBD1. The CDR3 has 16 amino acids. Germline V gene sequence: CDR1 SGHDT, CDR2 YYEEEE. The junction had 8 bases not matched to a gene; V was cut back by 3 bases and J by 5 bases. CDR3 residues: CASSSTGGVGNEKLFF. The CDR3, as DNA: TGTGCCAGCAGCTCTACAGGGGGCGTCGGGAATGAAAAACTGTTTTTT.

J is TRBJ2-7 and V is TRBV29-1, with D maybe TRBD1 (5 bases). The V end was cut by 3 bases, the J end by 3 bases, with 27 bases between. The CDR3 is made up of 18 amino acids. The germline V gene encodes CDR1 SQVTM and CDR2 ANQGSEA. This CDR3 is CSVEVTKQDPKHLYEQYF. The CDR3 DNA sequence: TGCAGCGTTGAGGTGACCAAACAGGACCCAAAGCACCTCTACGAGCAGTACTTC.

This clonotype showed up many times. CDR3 DNA: TGTGCCAGCAGTACTCAGGGGTATGGCTACACCTTC. Protein product: CASSTQGYGYTF. V and J are TRBV28 and TRBJ1-2, with TRBD1 as a possible D gene (6 bases). With 5 bases removed from V and 5 bases from J, the gap between germline ends came to 9 bases. Per germline, CDR1 MDHEN and CDR2 SYDVKM. This CDR3 contains 12 residues.

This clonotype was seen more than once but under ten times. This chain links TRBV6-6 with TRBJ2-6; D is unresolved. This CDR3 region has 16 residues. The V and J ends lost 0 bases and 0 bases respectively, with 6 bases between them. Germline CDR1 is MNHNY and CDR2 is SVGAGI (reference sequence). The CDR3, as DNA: TGTGCCAGCAGTTACTCGGCATCCTCTGGGGCCAACGTCCTGACTTTC. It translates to CASSYSASSGANVLTF.